A selection of T cell receptor beta chains follows, all from one sample in a study of cytomegalovirus exposure and HLA in healthy donors. Sequencing used immunoSEQ multiplex PCR; TCRdb keeps in-frame clones, though not all of them. The sample lists fewer than 100,000 clones; around three quarters were seen once. The sequenced sample was PBMCs. The receptors here all came from a middle-aged man in good health and CMV-seronegative. Each CDR3 is given with its conserved first and last residue. Each record gives: V gene, J gene, CDR3 protein.

V gene: TRBV6-6
J gene: TRBJ2-7
CDR3 protein: CASSQGASYEQYF

V gene: TRBV7-9
J gene: TRBJ2-5
CDR3 protein: CASSSGGRVQETQYF

V gene: TRBV19
J gene: TRBJ2-1
CDR3 protein: CASSTPSYNGAYNEQFF

V gene: TRBV6-5
J gene: TRBJ2-7
CDR3 protein: CASRLTGGHEQYF

V gene: TRBV19
J gene: TRBJ1-6
CDR3 protein: CASSIPGHLNSPLHF

V gene: TRBV2
J gene: TRBJ2-1
CDR3 protein: CASSEAPGQGAYNEQFF

V gene: TRBV6-6
J gene: TRBJ1-3
CDR3 protein: CASSLRGSGNTIYF

V gene: TRBV12-5
J gene: TRBJ1-2
CDR3 protein: CASGYFRGGGRHSDPDTDYGYTF

V gene: TRBV7-2
J gene: TRBJ2-5
CDR3 protein: CASSREIETQYF

V gene: TRBV27
J gene: TRBJ2-1
CDR3 protein: CASTSGSSHNEQFF

V gene: TRBV19
J gene: TRBJ1-4
CDR3 protein: CASRRTGLIEKLFF

V gene: TRBV11-2
J gene: TRBJ1-1
CDR3 protein: CASSLAAGTEAFF

V gene: TRBV7-2
J gene: TRBJ2-1
CDR3 protein: CASSLSGGAFNEQFF

V gene: TRBV4-1
J gene: TRBJ2-3
CDR3 protein: CASSQAPSGRLYTQYF

V gene: TRBV5-1
J gene: TRBJ2-5
CDR3 protein: CASSLGSGGETQYF

V gene: TRBV19
J gene: TRBJ1-1
CDR3 protein: CASSTFDRDTEAFF